These 7 T cell receptor beta chains were sequenced from one sample in a study of regulatory T cells in long-lasting Graves disease. HTBI primers from iRepertoire and Arm-PCR of CDR3 regions yielded the TCR beta libraries. MiXCR, run by TCRdb on the multiplex PCR reads, gives a single entry per CDR3 protein. The profile shows a few hundred thousand distinct CDR3 sequences, roughly 25% of them singletons. Time point in this sample: persistent/refractory GD, antithyroid drugs over 5 years with positive TRAb. Preparation of the TCR library used RNA extracted from PBMCs. The sample was peripheral blood mononuclear cells (PBMCs), taken when the disease was refractory, from a patient treated with antithyroid drugs. The receptor source for this set is a woman aged 40 to 50 with Graves disease.

V gene TRBV11-2 combines with J gene TRBJ1-2; D may be TRBD1 (6 bases). V lost 4 bases, J lost 4 bases, and 16 bases lay in between. CDR3 length: 15 amino acids. Germline lookup yields CDR1 SGHAT and CDR2 FQNNGV. The CDR3 protein is CASSSHSGQIYGYTF. For the CDR3, the DNA is TGTGCCAGCAGCTCCCACTCTGGACAGATCTATGGCTACACCTTC.

The rearrangement joins TRBV7-9 to TRBJ2-2; 7 nucleotides line up with TRBD2. The ends lost 3 bases at V and 1 base at J; junction bases unmatched: 8. This CDR3 spans 17 amino acids. CDR1 and CDR2 from the germline V gene are SEHNR and FQNEAQ (reference sequence). The CDR3 DNA sequence: TGTGCCAGCAGCTTCCTTACGACTAGCCTGAACACCGGGGAGCTGTTTTTT. Its protein product is CASSFLTTSLNTGELFF. Using reference TRBV7-9 and TRBJ2-2 for the parts outside the CDR3, the full variable domain is DTGVSQNPRHKITKRGQNVTFRCDPISEHNRLYWYRQTLGQGPEFLTYFQNEAQLEKSRLLSDRFSAERPKGSFSTLEIQRTEQGDSAMYLCASSFLTTSLNTGELFFGEGSRLTVL.

The chain has TRBV6-2 or TRBV6-3 and TRBJ2-5; 7 bases match TRBD1. There are 15 residues in the CDR3. V was pared by 2 bases and J by 5 bases, with 8 bases of the junction left unmatched. Germline loops: CDR1 MNHEY, CDR2 SVGEGT. The CDR3 bases are TGTGCCAGCAGTTACGTGTTAGGGGGCACCGAGACCCAGTACTTC. The encoded protein is CASSYVLGGTETQYF.

This chain links TRBV3-1 with TRBJ1-1, with 7 bases identical to TRBD1. V was pared by 5 bases and J by 4 bases, with 10 bases of the junction left unmatched. The CDR3 length is 15 residues. From germline, CDR1 is LGHDT and CDR2 YNNKEL (reference sequence). CDR3 sequence reads: CASSGSGQYGTEAFF. CDR3 nucleotides: TGTGCCAGCAGCGGTTCGGGACAGTACGGCACTGAAGCTTTCTTT.

Ten or more counts support this clonotype. The chain couples TRBV7-9 to TRBJ1-1; perhaps TRBD1 as D (5 bases). In germline, CDR1 is SEHNR, CDR2 FQNEAQ (reference sequence). The CDR3 totals 13 residues. V shed 3 bases and J shed 1 base, with 6 bases lying between them. CDR3 nucleotide sequence: TGTGCCAGCAGCTTCGGGGCGAACACTGAAGCTTTCTTT. Protein: CASSFGANTEAFF.

This clonotype was recorded many times. CDR3 DNA: TGTGCCAGCAGTTTAGCGGGAGCAGAGACCCAGTACTTC. Its translation is CASSLAGAETQYF. The gene calls are TRBV28 and TRBJ2-5; 7 positions match TRBD2. J lost 4 bases, V lost 2 bases, and 1 base had no gene match. CDR1 MDHEN and CDR2 SYDVKM come from the germline V gene. The CDR3 loop spans 13 amino acids. The whole variable domain, remainder taken from reference TRBV28 and TRBJ2-5, is DVKVTQSSRYLVKRTGEKVFLECVQDMDHENMFWYRQDPGLGLRLIYFSYDVKMKEKGDIPEGYSVSREKKERFSLILESASTNQTSMYLCASSLAGAETQYFGPGTRLLVL.

This clonotype has ten or more counts. The chain employs TRBV28 and TRBJ2-7; 12 positions match TRBD2. In germline, CDR1 is MDHEN, CDR2 SYDVKM. This CDR3 is built from 17 residues. V was pared by 1 base and J by 7 bases, with 11 bases of the junction left unmatched. The CDR3 nucleotides are TGTGCCAGCAGTTTATTTCCCCGGCTAGCGGGGGGGAGGGAGCAGTACTTC. Translation: CASSLFPRLAGGREQYF.